Included here is one TCR beta chain sequence, with context. The donors were all Caucasian adults (living in Nashville, Tennessee). Some clones are missing from TCRdb's copy, which holds only in-frame ones; the method was immunoSEQ multiplex PCR. The repertoire includes 150,000 to 200,000 clones, 80% to 95% of them detected once, and more than 0.065% sits in the top ten. In germline, CDR1 is GTSNPN, CDR2 SVGIG (reference sequence). The CDR3 length is 12 residues. The data belong to a study of shared clonotypes between healthy human individuals. Study in general: Every donor yielded three CD4 naive, three CD4 memory, two CD8 naive and one CD8 memory plate.

Input material: naive CD4+ T cells sorted from blood. Indicated subset: CD45RA+ positively selected. The rearrangement links TRBV30 to TRBJ2-5; possibly TRBD1 for D (5 bases). The J call may be mistaken, given a closer DNA end match to TRBJ2-7. This clonotype originated in a woman aged 25 to 45 in good health. CDR3 residues: CAWRDIYYEQYF. The CDR3 DNA reads as TGTGCCTGGAGGGACATTTACTACGAGCAGTACTTC.